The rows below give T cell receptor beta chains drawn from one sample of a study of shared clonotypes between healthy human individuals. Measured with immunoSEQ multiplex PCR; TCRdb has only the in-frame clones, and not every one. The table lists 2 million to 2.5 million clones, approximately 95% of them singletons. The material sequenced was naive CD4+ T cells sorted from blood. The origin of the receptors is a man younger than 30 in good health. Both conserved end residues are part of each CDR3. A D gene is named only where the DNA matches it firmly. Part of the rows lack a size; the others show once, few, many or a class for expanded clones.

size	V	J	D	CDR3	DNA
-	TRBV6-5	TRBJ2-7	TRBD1	CASSYRQGAYEQYF	TGTGCCAGCAGTTACCGTCAGGGGGCATACGAGCAGTACTTC
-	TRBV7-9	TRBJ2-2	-	CASSLVGAGELFF	TGTGCCAGCAGCTTAGTCGGGGCCGGGGAGCTGTTTTTT
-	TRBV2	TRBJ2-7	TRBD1	CASSEWDRDEQYF	TGTGCCAGCAGTGAGTGGGACAGGGACGAGCAGTACTTC
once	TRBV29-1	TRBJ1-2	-	CSVEPENVYGYTF	TGCAGCGTTGAGCCGGAAAACGTCTATGGCTACACCTTC
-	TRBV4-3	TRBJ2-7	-	CASSQGLYYEQYF	TGCGCCAGCAGCCAAGGACTGTACTACGAGCAGTACTTC
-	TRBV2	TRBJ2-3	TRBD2	CASSERLGGSGYF	TGTGCCAGCAGTGAAAGGCTTGGCGGGAGTGGTTATTTT
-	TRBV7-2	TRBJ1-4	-	CASSLDRQGGEELFF	TGTGCCAGCAGCTTAGACCGACAAGGCGGTGAAGAACTGTTTTTT
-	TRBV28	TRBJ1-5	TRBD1	CASSLPTGRSQPQHF	TGTGCCAGCAGCCTACCGACAGGGAGGAGTCAGCCCCAGCATTTT
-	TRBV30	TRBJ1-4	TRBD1	CAWSVKGGPEKLFF	TGTGCCTGGAGTGTAAAAGGGGGCCCTGAAAAACTGTTTTTT
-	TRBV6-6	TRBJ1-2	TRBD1	CASSYSGTGGYTF	TGTGCCAGCAGTTACTCAGGGACAGGAGGCTACACCTTC
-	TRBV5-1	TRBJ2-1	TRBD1	CASSSLTGTSYNEQFF	TGCGCCAGCAGTTCGCTGACAGGGACGTCCTACAATGAGCAGTTCTTC
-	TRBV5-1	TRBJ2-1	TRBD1	CASGQGGYEQFF	TGCGCCAGCGGACAGGGGGGTTATGAGCAGTTCTTC
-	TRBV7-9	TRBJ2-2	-	CASSLIGPTGELFF	TGTGCCAGCAGCTTAATCGGCCCCACCGGGGAGCTGTTTTTT
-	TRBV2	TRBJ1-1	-	CASSDPGVVAFF	TGTGCCAGCAGTGACCCCGGAGTAGTAGCTTTCTTT
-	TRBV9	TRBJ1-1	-	CASSLGGTARDEAFF	TGTGCCAGCAGCTTAGGTGGTACAGCAAGGGATGAAGCTTTCTTT
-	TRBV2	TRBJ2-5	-	CASSPQPPQTASETQYF	TGTGCCAGCAGTCCGCAACCACCCCAGACCGCGTCGGAGACCCAGTACTTC
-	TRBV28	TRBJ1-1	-	CASSWGGQTNTEAFF	TGTGCCAGCAGTTGGGGGGGACAAACAAACACTGAAGCTTTCTTT
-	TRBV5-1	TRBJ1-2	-	CASSLSAGSNYGYTF	TGCGCCAGCAGCTTGTCTGCAGGTTCTAACTATGGCTACACCTTC
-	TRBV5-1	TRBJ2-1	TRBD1	CASSLGDGGQGTKQFF	TGCGCCAGCAGCTTGGGGGATGGTGGACAGGGGACAAAGCAGTTCTTC
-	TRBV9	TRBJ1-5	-	CASSVDGGSNQPQHF	TGTGCCAGCAGCGTAGATGGGGGGAGCAATCAGCCCCAGCATTTT
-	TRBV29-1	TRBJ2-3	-	CSVEGGGDRAPDTQYF	TGCAGCGTTGAAGGGGGAGGAGACAGGGCCCCAGATACGCAGTATTTT
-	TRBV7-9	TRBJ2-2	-	CASSLLSRVPNTGELFF	TGTGCCAGCAGCTTACTCTCACGAGTACCGAACACCGGGGAGCTGTTTTTT
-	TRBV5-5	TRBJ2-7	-	CASNFPGAGEQYF	TGTGCCAGCAACTTCCCAGGGGCTGGCGAGCAGTACTTC
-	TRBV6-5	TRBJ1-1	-	CASTRGRKAFF	TGTGCCAGCACCAGGGGCAGGAAAGCTTTCTTT
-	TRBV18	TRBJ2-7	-	CASSPTGESSYEQYF	TGTGCCAGCTCACCGACGGGAGAGAGCTCCTACGAGCAGTACTTC
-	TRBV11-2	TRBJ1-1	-	CASISEGLLNTEAFF	TGTGCCAGCATTTCCGAAGGACTTTTGAACACTGAAGCTTTCTTT
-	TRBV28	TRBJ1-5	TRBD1	CASSLRRDRAQPQHF	TGTGCCAGCAGTCTTCGCCGGGACAGGGCACAGCCCCAGCATTTT
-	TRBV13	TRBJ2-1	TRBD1	CASSAGTGIGNEQFF	TGTGCCAGCAGCGCCGGGACAGGGATTGGGAATGAGCAGTTCTTC
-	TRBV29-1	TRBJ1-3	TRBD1	CSVFDRALSGTIYF	TGCAGCGTGTTTGACAGGGCACTCTCCGGCACCATATATTTT
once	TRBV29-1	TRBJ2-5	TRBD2	CSVGRLAGETQYF	TGCAGCGTTGGTCGACTAGCGGGGGAGACCCAGTACTTC
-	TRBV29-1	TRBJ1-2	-	CSVAGGAGYGYTF	TGCAGCGTTGCCGGGGGCGCCGGCTATGGCTACACCTTC
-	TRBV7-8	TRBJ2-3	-	CACRAGNSPDTQYF	TGTGCCTGCCGGGCGGGCAACTCCCCAGATACGCAGTATTTT
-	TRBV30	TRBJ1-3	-	CAWGGQGTLRNTIYF	TGTGCCTGGGGCGGGCAGGGAACTCTGAGAAACACCATATATTTT
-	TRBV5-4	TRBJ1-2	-	CASSTSDSRGGYGYTF	TGTGCCAGCAGTACCTCGGACAGCCGAGGGGGATATGGCTACACCTTC
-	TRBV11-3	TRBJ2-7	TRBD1	CASSADRGEQYF	TGTGCCAGCAGCGCCGACAGGGGCGAGCAGTACTTC
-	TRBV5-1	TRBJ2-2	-	CASSAGNRNTGELFF	TGCGCCAGCAGCGCAGGTAACAGGAACACCGGGGAGCTGTTTTTT
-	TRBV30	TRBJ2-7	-	CAWSVFGAGRTYEQYF	TGTGCCTGGAGTGTCTTCGGCGCGGGGAGGACCTACGAGCAGTACTTC
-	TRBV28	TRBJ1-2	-	CASTTPTGRSGYTF	TGTGCCAGCACCACCCCCACAGGACGCAGTGGCTACACCTTC
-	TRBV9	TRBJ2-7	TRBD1	CASSVTPAGGLAYEQYF	TGTGCCAGCAGCGTAACCCCGGCAGGGGGTCTAGCCTACGAGCAGTACTTC
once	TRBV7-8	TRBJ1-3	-	CASSLRYSSGNTIYF	TGTGCCAGCAGCTTACGGTACAGCTCTGGAAACACCATATATTTT
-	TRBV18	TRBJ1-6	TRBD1	CASSPSSGGPIGPLHF	TGTGCCAGCTCACCGTCTTCAGGGGGACCAATTGGACCCCTCCACTTT
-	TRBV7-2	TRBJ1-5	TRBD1	CASSLQGAQGNQPQHF	TGTGCCAGCAGCTTACAGGGGGCGCAGGGCAATCAGCCCCAGCATTTT
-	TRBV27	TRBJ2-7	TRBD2	CASRLGTSGGAYEQYF	TGTGCCAGCAGGCTTGGGACTAGCGGGGGGGCCTACGAGCAGTACTTC